Following are 8 T cell receptor beta chains from one sample sequenced in a study of blood T cells in healthy people across ages. It was with a sample-barcoded 5' primer and a J-beta primer mix that a second PCR of roughly 7 to 12 cycles was run. TCRdb recomputed calls from the 5' RACE reads with MiXCR, one row per CDR3 protein. The repertoire consists of hundreds of thousands of distinct CDR3 sequences, with around 49% occurring once and the leading ten covering around a third. The sequenced sample consisted of blood. The source of these receptors is a woman in her sixties in good health.

This chain links TRBV4-1 with TRBJ1-2; 7 nucleotides agree with TRBD1. Trimming cost V 1 base and J 6 bases; bases outside gene matches: 5. The CDR3 is made up of 14 amino acids. Germline CDR1 reads MGHRA; CDR2 reads YSYEKL. In nucleotides, the CDR3 is TGCGCCAGCAGCCAAGGCTCGACAGGGAATGGCTACACCTTC. It yields the protein CASSQGSTGNGYTF.

This clonotype was detected ten times or more. V is TRBV4-2 and J is TRBJ2-1; 9 bases align to TRBD1. V lost 0 bases, J lost 7 bases, and 10 bases stayed unmatched. The length of the CDR3 is 17 residues. Germline assignment: CDR1 LGHNA and CDR2 YNFKEQ. DNA of the CDR3: TGTGCCAGCAGCCAAGAACCCCAACAGGGGGCGGTAAATGAGCAGTTCTTC. The encoded protein is CASSQEPQQGAVNEQFF.

CDR3 bases: TGTGCCAGCAGTCTTTTTCAGGAGAACTATGGCTACACCTTC. Residues: CASSLFQENYGYTF. This rearrangement joins TRBV28 to TRBJ1-2; D is undetermined. Trimming took 5 bases from V and 2 from J, leaving 12 bases between them. This CDR3 region has 14 residues. From germline, CDR1 is MDHEN and CDR2 SYDVKM.

This clonotype turned up a few times. The rearrangement joins TRBV29-1 to TRBJ1-2, with 8 bases fitting TRBD1. Germline trimming cut 6 bases from V and 7 bases from J; bases unmatched to any gene: 4. Germline values: CDR1 SQVTM, CDR2 ANQGSEA. This CDR3 contains 11 residues. CDR3 protein: CSVGGTGGYTF. CDR3 nucleotides: TGCAGCGTGGGCGGGACAGGTGGCTACACCTTC.

The rearrangement links TRBV27 to TRBJ2-5, with a weak D call TRBD1 (6 bases). Trimming took off 4 bases at V and 7 bases at J, with 10 bases between the two ends. The CDR3 covers 12 residues. Germline lookup yields CDR1 MNHEY and CDR2 SMNVEV (reference sequence). The CDR3 loop is CASSYRGGTQYF. CDR3 bases: TGTGCCAGCAGTTACAGAGGGGGGACCCAGTACTTC.

This clonotype was found a few times. The chain combines TRBV10-3 with TRBJ2-1; 9 positions agree with TRBD1. Trimming cost V 11 bases and J 6 bases; bases outside gene matches: 8. This CDR3 is built from 13 residues. CDR1 is ENHRY, CDR2 SYGVKD, per germline. The CDR3 loop reads CAGRQGEVNEQFF. The CDR3 DNA is TGTGCCGGAAGACAGGGGGAGGTCAATGAGCAGTTCTTC.

Only one count was recorded for this clonotype. Being one base from a much bigger clone, this may be a read error. This sequence joins TRBV7-2 and TRBJ1-4; D call uncertain. The length of the CDR3 is 15 residues. The germline gives CDR1 SGHTA, CDR2 FQGNSA. With 1 base removed from V and 7 bases from J, the gap between germline ends came to 13 bases. The CDR3 coding sequence is TGTGCCAGCAGCTTAGAGGACCGGGGAGGTGAAAAACTGTTTTTT. Amino acids: CASSLEDRGGEKLFF.

This clonotype came up a few times. V and J are TRBV20-1 and TRBJ1-1; D not certain. Germline V CDR1 and CDR2: DFQATT, SNEGSKA (reference sequence). Trimming removed 0 bases at V and 1 base at J, with 12 bases between. The CDR3 spans 15 residues. The CDR3 DNA reads TGCAGTGCTAGAGATGGCCGTTTTTGGAACACTGAAGCTTTCTTT. It codes for CSARDGRFWNTEAFF.